What follows is one T cell receptor beta chain and its context. Its target is unknown. Generated by immunoSEQ multiplex PCR, the TCRdb table keeps only in-frame clones and is missing some. The table lists fewer than 4,000 clones, about 70% of them singletons. This CDR3 is 17 amino acids long. Germline V lookup: CDR1 SGHAT, CDR2 FQNNGV. Trimming left V 1 base short and J 1 base short, with 11 bases between. This entry is derived from a study of somatic mutations in cytotoxic T cells in rheumatoid arthritis. Points from the study as a whole: The top CD8+ clone topped 20% of CD8+ cells in about an eighth of the roughly 65 patients.

Specimen: CD8+ T cells sorted from blood. The V and J genes are TRBV11-2 and TRBJ2-6; D perhaps matches TRBD1 (5 bases). The receptor's source is an adult with rheumatoid arthritis. The CDR3 here is CASSLAGRVSGANVLTF. The DNA of the CDR3 is TGTGCCAGCAGCTTAGCCGGCAGGGTATCTGGGGCCAACGTCCTGACTTTC.